What follows is one T cell receptor (gamma chain) and its context. Its antigen is not known. A read error likely explains why the TCRdb protein, taken from a much larger clone, differs from this DNA's translation at residue 3; the protein shown is translated from the DNA. In the same sample, other DNA sequences code for this CDR3. TRG and TRD sequences were obtained from every sorted gammadelta sample. TCRdb processed the multiplex PCR reads again with the CATT caller. The sample carries 25,000 to 35,000 gamma-chain clones, approximately 1.5% recorded once. The CDR3 is made up of 17 amino acids. Germline values: CDR1 GITISATS, CDR2 ISYDGTV (reference sequence). Flow sorting of PBMC yielded separate Vgamma9/Vdelta2+ and Vdelta2-negative gammadelta T cell populations for bulk repertoire analysis. These data belong to a study of γδ T cells in repeated Plasmodium falciparum infection. Across the study: Timepoints: baseline, immediately before selected infections, and 21 days after every infection. Malian samples came from no-transmission periods or across acute febrile malaria episodes. Study findings and constraints: Vgamma9/Vdelta2+ T cells showed a stable polyclonal repertoire with shared TCRgamma sequences.

The sequence was obtained from a pool of human donors (malaria-infected and uninfected, not separated). The sample comprised gamma-delta T cells from blood. This chain connects TRGV9 to TRGJP. The J gene was not available in TCRdb and was assigned here by matching the DNA to germline segments. CDR3 nucleotides: TGTGCCTCGTGGGAGGTGCAGTCTGAGTTGGGCAAAAAAATCAAGGTATTT. It encodes CASWEVQSELGKKIKVF.